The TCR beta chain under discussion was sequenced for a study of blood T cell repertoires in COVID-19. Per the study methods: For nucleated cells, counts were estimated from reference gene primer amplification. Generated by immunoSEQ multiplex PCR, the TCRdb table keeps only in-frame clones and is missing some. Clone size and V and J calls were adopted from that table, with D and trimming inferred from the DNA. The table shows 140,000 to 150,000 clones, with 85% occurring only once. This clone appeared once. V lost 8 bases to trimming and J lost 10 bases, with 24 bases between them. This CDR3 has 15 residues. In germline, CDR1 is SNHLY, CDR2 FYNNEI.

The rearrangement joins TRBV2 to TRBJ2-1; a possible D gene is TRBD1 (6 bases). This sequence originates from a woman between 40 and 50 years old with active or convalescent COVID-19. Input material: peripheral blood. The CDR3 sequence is CASGHPAAGAREQFF. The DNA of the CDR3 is TGTGCCAGCGGCCACCCGGCGGCAGGGGCTAGAGAGCAGTTCTTC.